This TCR beta chain was identified in a study of early T cells in non-severe SARS-CoV-2 infection. Whole-study findings and limits: The matching step, a VDJdb search, favored anti-spike CD8 responses and missed private and CD4 specificities.

Unique molecular identifiers were affixed to single, distinct cDNA molecules. TCRdb independently ran MiXCR on the 5' RACE reads; one entry per CDR3 protein. Of 45,000 to 65,000 distinct CDR3 sequences listed, about 9.1% are singletons. V dropped 1 base and J dropped 2 bases, with 9 bases sitting between them. The germline gives CDR1 SGHTA, CDR2 FQGNSA. This CDR3 has 14 amino acids. This clonotype has at least ten counts. Its target is not known. Input material: whole blood. The V and J genes are TRBV7-2 and TRBJ2-7; the D is unclear. This clonotype originated in an adult who was a healthcare worker with PCR-confirmed SARS-CoV-2 infection or an uninfected control (not recorded which). CDR3 nucleotides: TGTGCCAGCAGCTTAGGGCTGCAGACCTACGAGCAGTACTTC. It is translated as CASSLGLQTYEQYF.